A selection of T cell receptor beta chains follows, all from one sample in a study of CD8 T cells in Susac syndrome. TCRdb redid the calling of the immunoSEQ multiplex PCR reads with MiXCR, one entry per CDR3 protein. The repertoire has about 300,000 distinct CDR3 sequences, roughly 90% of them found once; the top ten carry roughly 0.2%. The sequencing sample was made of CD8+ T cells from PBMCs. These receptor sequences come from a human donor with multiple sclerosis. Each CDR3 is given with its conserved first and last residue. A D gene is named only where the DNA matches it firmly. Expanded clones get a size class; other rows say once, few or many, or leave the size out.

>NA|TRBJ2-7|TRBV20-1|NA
CSATRVYEQYF
TGCAGTGCTACCAGGGTCTACGAGCAGTACTTC
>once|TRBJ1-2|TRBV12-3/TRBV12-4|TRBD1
CASSLVRTGMNYGYTF
TGTGCCAGCAGTTTGGTCCGGACAGGGATGAACTATGGCTACACCTTC
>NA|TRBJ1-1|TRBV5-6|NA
CASKTGNTEAFF
TGTGCCAGCAAGACAGGGAACACTGAAGCTTTCTTT
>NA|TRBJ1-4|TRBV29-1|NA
CSVEVMGEVSEKLFF
TGCAGCGTTGAAGTAATGGGTGAAGTGAGTGAAAAACTGTTTTTT
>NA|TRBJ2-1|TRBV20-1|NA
CSAKTSSFGEQFF
TGCAGTGCTAAGACTAGTTCCTTCGGTGAGCAGTTCTTC
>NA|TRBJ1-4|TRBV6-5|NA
CASSYSGGSEKLFF
TGTGCCAGCAGTTACTCAGGGGGGTCTGAAAAACTGTTTTTT
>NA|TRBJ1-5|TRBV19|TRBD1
CASSTGQALPNQPQHF
TGTGCCAGTAGTACTGGACAGGCCCTTCCCAATCAGCCCCAGCATTTT
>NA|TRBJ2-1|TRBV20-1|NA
CSARDSVGDYNEQFF
TGCAGTGCTAGAGATTCGGTGGGCGACTACAATGAGCAGTTCTTC
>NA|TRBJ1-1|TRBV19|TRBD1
CASIQGALTEAFF
TGTGCCAGTATACAGGGGGCGCTCACTGAAGCTTTCTTT
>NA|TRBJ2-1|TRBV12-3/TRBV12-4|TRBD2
CASSPGPGGFRFF
TGTGCCAGCAGTCCCGGACCGGGGGGTTTCCGGTTCTTC
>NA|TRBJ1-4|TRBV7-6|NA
CASSLYPGMDTRDEKLFF
TGTGCCAGCAGCTTATATCCTGGGATGGATACTAGAGATGAAAAACTGTTTTTT
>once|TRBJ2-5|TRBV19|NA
CASSIMGGETQYF
TGTGCCAGTAGTATTATGGGTGGTGAGACCCAGTACTTC
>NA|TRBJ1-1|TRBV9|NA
CASSPSGGVNTEAFF
TGTGCCAGCAGCCCCTCGGGAGGGGTGAACACTGAAGCTTTCTTT
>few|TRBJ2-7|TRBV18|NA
CASSPETYEQYF
TGTGCCAGCTCACCGGAAACCTACGAGCAGTACTTC
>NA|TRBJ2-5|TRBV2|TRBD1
CASIPGQGPGTQYF
TGTGCCAGCATTCCGGGACAGGGGCCCGGGACCCAGTACTTC
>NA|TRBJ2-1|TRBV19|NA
CASRPVGSSYNEQFF
TGTGCCAGTCGCCCAGTTGGGAGCTCCTACAATGAGCAGTTCTTC
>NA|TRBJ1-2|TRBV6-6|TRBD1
CASSYPLAGGIGYTF
TGTGCCAGCAGTTACCCCCTCGCAGGGGGCATCGGCTACACCTTC
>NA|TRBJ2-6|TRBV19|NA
CASSIAAYPGANVLTF
TGTGCCAGTAGTATAGCGGCTTACCCTGGGGCCAACGTCCTGACTTTC
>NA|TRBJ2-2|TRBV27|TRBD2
CASRVAGLGTGELFF
TGTGCCAGCAGGGTAGCGGGATTAGGCACCGGGGAGCTGTTTTTT
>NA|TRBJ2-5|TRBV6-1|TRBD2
CASSTTGTSGTVGETQYF
TGTGCCAGCAGTACCACCGGGACTAGCGGGACTGTTGGAGAGACCCAGTACTTC
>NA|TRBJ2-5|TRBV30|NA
CAWSVTVGQETQYF
TGTGCCTGGAGTGTAACGGTGGGGCAAGAGACCCAGTACTTC
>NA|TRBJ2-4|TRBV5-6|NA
CASSLPKTGASKNIQYF
TGTGCCAGCAGCTTGCCGAAGACAGGAGCTTCCAAAAACATTCAGTACTTC
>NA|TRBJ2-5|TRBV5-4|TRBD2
CASSSPGTSLRETQYF
TGTGCCAGCAGCTCTCCCGGGACTAGCTTAAGAGAGACCCAGTACTTC
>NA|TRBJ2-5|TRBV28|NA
CASEPLQLQETQYF
TGTGCCAGCGAGCCTTTACAGCTCCAAGAGACCCAGTACTTC
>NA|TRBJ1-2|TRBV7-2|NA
CASSPEGPSYGYTF
TGTGCCAGCAGCCCAGAAGGCCCGAGCTATGGCTACACCTTC
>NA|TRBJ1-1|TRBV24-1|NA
CATRSAVNTEAFF
TGTGCCACCAGATCTGCGGTGAACACTGAAGCTTTCTTT
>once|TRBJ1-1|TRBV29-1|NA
CSAAYRGMNTEAFF
TGCAGCGCTGCCTATCGGGGGATGAACACTGAAGCTTTCTTT
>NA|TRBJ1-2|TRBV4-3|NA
CASSPGGGDYGYTF
TGCGCCAGCAGCCCCGGAGGGGGGGACTATGGCTACACCTTC
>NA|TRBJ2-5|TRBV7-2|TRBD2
CASSLSGAERGKETQYF
TGTGCCAGCAGCCTTAGCGGGGCCGAGAGGGGTAAAGAGACCCAGTACTTC
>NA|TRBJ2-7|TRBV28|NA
CASSVQGYEQYF
TGTGCCAGCTCCGTACAGGGATACGAGCAGTACTTC
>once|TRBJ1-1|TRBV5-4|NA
CASTWDGEMGTEAFF
TGTGCCAGCACCTGGGATGGGGAGATGGGCACTGAAGCTTTCTTT
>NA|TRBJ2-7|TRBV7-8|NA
CASSSSRMGGNSYEQYF
TGTGCCAGCAGCTCCAGCCGGATGGGCGGGAACTCCTACGAGCAGTACTTC
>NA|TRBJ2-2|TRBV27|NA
CASSLSGTEELFF
TGTGCCAGCAGTTTATCGGGGACCGAGGAGCTGTTTTTT
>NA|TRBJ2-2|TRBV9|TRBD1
CASSAGDRVYTGELFF
TGTGCCAGCAGCGCCGGGGACAGGGTGTACACCGGGGAGCTGTTTTTT
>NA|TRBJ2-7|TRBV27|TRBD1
CASSLGTVRYEQYF
TGTGCCAGCAGTCTGGGGACAGTTAGGTACGAGCAGTACTTC
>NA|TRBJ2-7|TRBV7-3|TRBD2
CASSSSGGYEQYF
TGTGCCAGCAGTTCTAGCGGGGGCTACGAGCAGTACTTC
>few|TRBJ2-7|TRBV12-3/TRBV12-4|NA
CASSFEYEQYF
TGTGCCAGCAGTTTCGAATACGAGCAGTACTTC
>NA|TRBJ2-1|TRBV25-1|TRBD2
CASGPGGLMINEQFF
TGTGCCAGCGGGCCGGGGGGGCTAATGATTAATGAGCAGTTCTTC
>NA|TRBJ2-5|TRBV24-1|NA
CATSDRPTGGKETQYF
TGTGCCACCAGTGACCGACCGACTGGCGGAAAAGAGACCCAGTACTTC
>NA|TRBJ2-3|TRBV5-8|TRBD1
CASSSSGQATDTQYF
TGTGCCAGCAGCTCCTCCGGACAGGCCACAGATACGCAGTATTTT